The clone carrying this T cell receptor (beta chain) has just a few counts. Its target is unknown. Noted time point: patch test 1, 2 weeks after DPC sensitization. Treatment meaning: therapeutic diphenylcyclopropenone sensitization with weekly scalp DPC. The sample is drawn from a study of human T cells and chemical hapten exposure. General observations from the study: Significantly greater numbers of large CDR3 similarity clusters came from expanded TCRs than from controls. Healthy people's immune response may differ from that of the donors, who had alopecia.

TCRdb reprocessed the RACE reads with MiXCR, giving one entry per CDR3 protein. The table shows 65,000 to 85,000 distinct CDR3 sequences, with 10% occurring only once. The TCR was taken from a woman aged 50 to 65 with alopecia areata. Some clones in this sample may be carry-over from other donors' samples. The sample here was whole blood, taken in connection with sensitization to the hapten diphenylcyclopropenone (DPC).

The DNA for the CDR3 is TGCAGCGTCTTGGAGACTGGCACCGGGGAGCTGTTTTTT. This sequence encodes CSVLETGTGELFF. This chain links TRBV29-1 with TRBJ2-2; D is undetermined. V was clipped by 6 bases and J by 4 bases, with 12 bases between them. Looked up from germline, CDR1 is SQVTM and CDR2 is ANQGSEA. The CDR3 contains 13 residues.